The present T cell receptor beta chain was sequenced within a study of beta chain features in type 1 diabetes. Broader study findings: A cDNA-based sequencing approach could over-represent cells with high TCR expression.

Reverse transcription of all isolated RNA meant that expressed TCRB transcripts were sequenced. Clones were read by immunoSEQ multiplex PCR, and TCRdb kept only the in-frame ones, dropping some. The table records 500,000 to 700,000 clones, around 16% of them present only once. The V segment lost 4 bases and the J segment 4 bases; nucleotides outside the gene matches: 9. The CDR3 covers 16 residues. CDR1 SGHRS and CDR2 YFSETQ come from the germline V gene. This clone was counted between two and nine times. What it binds is unknown. The clonotype comes from a man aged 18 to 30 in good health. The sample taken for sequencing was naive CD4+ T cells from blood. The genes are TRBV5-1 and TRBJ2-5, with 11 bases matching TRBD2. This chain's CDR3 is CASSPSGLAGGETQYF. The CDR3 coding sequence is TGCGCCAGCAGCCCCAGTGGGCTAGCGGGAGGAGAGACCCAGTACTTC.